A single sample is the source of the 29 T cell receptor beta chains below, sequenced in a study of blood T cell repertoires in COVID-19. The repertoire was sequenced with immunoSEQ multiplex PCR; TCRdb's copy has only in-frame clones and lacks some. The table shows tens of thousands of clones, with over 85% occurring only once. What was sequenced was peripheral blood. The source is a man in his fifties or sixties with acute or convalescent COVID-19.

J is TRBJ1-5 and V is TRBV5-5, with 8 bases matching TRBD1. The CDR3 consists of 15 residues. Germline assignment: CDR1 SGHKS and CDR2 YYEKEE (reference sequence). V was clipped by 2 bases and J by 7 bases; unmatched bases: 8. The CDR3 coding sequence is TGTGCCAGCAGCTTCTTCCCAGGGGGCCGGCAGCCCCAGCATTTT. It translates to CASSFFPGGRQPQHF.

The chain employs TRBV5-5 and TRBJ2-7; 9 nucleotides line up with TRBD1. CDR1 and CDR2 from the germline V gene are SGHKS and YYEKEE (reference sequence). The CDR3 spans 16 residues. Losses at the gene ends were 2 bases for V and 1 base for J; bases not matched to a gene: 7. The CDR3 coding sequence is TGTGCCAGCAGCTTTTACCCGGGACAGGGTTCCTACGAGCAGTACTTC. Translating it yields CASSFYPGQGSYEQYF.

The CDR3 region is CAISARDTGELFF. The DNA for the CDR3 is TGTGCCATCAGTGCGCGGGACACCGGGGAGCTGTTTTTT. This chain uses TRBV10-3 with TRBJ2-2; TRBD2 might be the D (5 bases). CDR1 and CDR2 (germline): ENHRY, SYGVKD. V was clipped by 4 bases and J by 3 bases, with 6 bases between them. This CDR3 spans 13 amino acids.

The chain joins TRBV3-1 (or the pseudogene TRBV3-2) to TRBJ2-3, with D perhaps matching TRBD1 (6 bases). The ends were cut back, 3 bases at V and 5 bases at J, with 6 bases in the middle. The CDR3 covers 12 residues. CDR1 LGHDT and CDR2 YNNKEL come from the germline V gene (reference sequence). The CDR3 is CASSHRGDTQYF. In DNA form, the CDR3 reads TGTGCCAGCAGCCACAGGGGAGATACGCAGTATTTT.

The chain has TRBV27 and TRBJ2-1; 8 positions agree with TRBD2. CDR1 MNHEY and CDR2 SMNVEV come from the germline V gene (reference sequence). The CDR3 sequence is 15 residues long. V lost 8 bases, J lost 5 bases, and 11 bases stayed unmatched. CDR3 sequence: CASVQAGALHNEQFF. The CDR3 bases are TGTGCCAGCGTCCAAGCGGGGGCCTTACACAATGAGCAGTTCTTC.

The genes are TRBV19 and TRBJ1-5, with D perhaps TRBD1 (6 bases). Trimming removed 3 bases at V and 4 bases at J, with 13 bases between. Germline CDR1 reads LNHDA; CDR2 reads SQIVND (reference sequence). This CDR3 contains 15 residues. This CDR3 reads CASSMNSRGNQPQHF. The CDR3 nucleotides read TGTGCCAGTAGTATGAATTCGAGGGGGAATCAGCCCCAGCATTTT.

This clone appeared a single time. The chain recombines TRBV12-3 or TRBV12-4 with TRBJ1-1, with 7 nucleotides matching TRBD1. This CDR3 is built from 13 residues. Trimming at V came to 6 bases and at J to 2 bases, leaving 3 bases not matched to a gene. The DNA for the CDR3 is TGTGCCAGCAGCTACAGGGGAAACACTGAAGCTTTCTTT. This sequence encodes CASSYRGNTEAFF.

The chain carries TRBV6-1 and TRBJ2-4, with D perhaps TRBD1 (6 bases). With 2 bases removed from V and 5 bases from J, the gap between germline ends came to 10 bases. CDR1 MNHNS and CDR2 SASEGT come from the germline V gene. This CDR3 has 14 residues. This CDR3 is CASSESGAQNIQYF. CDR3 in DNA: TGTGCCAGCAGTGAATCAGGGGCTCAAAACATTCAGTACTTC.

The J gene is TRBJ2-3, the V gene TRBV28; maybe TRBD1 (5 bases). CDR3 length: 15 amino acids. Germline-derived CDR1 and CDR2 are MDHEN and SYDVKM. V shed 6 bases and J shed 2 bases, with 15 bases lying between them. The CDR3 spells CASSDHTRATDTQYF. CDR3 sequence (DNA): TGTGCCAGCAGCGATCATACCAGGGCCACAGATACGCAGTATTTT.

This chain links TRBV7-8 with TRBJ2-2; TRBD1 is a possible D gene (5 bases). The CDR3 is 15 amino acids. CDR1 SGHVS and CDR2 FQNEAQ come from the germline V gene. The V end lost 1 base, the J end lost 4 bases, and 10 bases lay between the germline ends. The CDR3 reads CASSLGTRLTGELFF. The CDR3 nucleotides read TGTGCCAGCAGCTTAGGGACACGACTCACCGGGGAGCTGTTTTTT.

The V call is TRBV4-2, the J call TRBJ1-2, with TRBD1 matching 7 bases. The germline V gene has CDR1 LGHNA and CDR2 YNFKEQ. The V and J ends lost 3 bases and 4 bases, in that order; junction bases with no gene match: 8. The CDR3 runs 15 residues. In DNA form, the CDR3 reads TGTGCCAGCAGCCAGGACCAACCAGGGGGCTATGGCTACACCTTC. Protein product: CASSQDQPGGYGYTF.

The chain uses TRBV4-1 and TRBJ2-3, with D perhaps matching TRBD2 (5 bases). The germline V gene encodes CDR1 MGHRA and CDR2 YSYEKL. The CDR3 loop spans 15 amino acids. Trimming cost V 0 bases and J 6 bases, with 13 bases left between them. DNA for the CDR3: TGCGCCAGCAGCCAAGAGAGGGCGGCGACGGATACGCAGTATTTT. This codes for CASSQERAATDTQYF.

The chain joins TRBV5-4 to TRBJ1-2; 11 bases align to TRBD1. V shed 4 bases, J shed 8 bases, and the junction held 16 bases outside the gene matches. This CDR3 contains 17 residues. CDR1 and CDR2 from the germline V gene are SGHNT and YYREEE (reference sequence). The CDR3 protein is CASSPPSSRTGGEGYTF. The CDR3 coding sequence is TGTGCCAGCAGCCCGCCCTCCTCCAGGACAGGGGGCGAGGGCTACACCTTC.

The chain joins TRBV29-1 to TRBJ1-2; D uncertain. CDR3 length: 11 residues. Germline V CDR1 and CDR2: SQVTM, ANQGSEA. V lost 3 bases to trimming and J lost 4 bases, with 6 bases between them. CDR3 nucleotide sequence: TGCAGCGTTGACCCTTCCTATGGCTACACCTTC. Amino acids: CSVDPSYGYTF.

The rearrangement links TRBV19 to TRBJ2-3; D may be TRBD2 (6 bases). The CDR3 loop spans 15 amino acids. V was clipped by 7 bases and J by 2 bases, with 16 bases between them. The V gene's germline CDR1 is LNHDA and CDR2 SQIVND (reference sequence). CDR3 amino acids: CASKDPREPTDTQYF. The CDR3 region has the DNA TGTGCCAGTAAGGACCCGCGGGAACCCACAGATACGCAGTATTTT.

The chain employs TRBV30 and TRBJ1-2; 7 positions agree with TRBD1. Germline V gene sequence: CDR1 GTSNPN, CDR2 SVGIG (reference sequence). V dropped 2 bases and J dropped 7; count of bases not matched to a gene: 7. The CDR3 totals 13 residues. DNA of the CDR3: TGTGCCTGGAGTCCCACAGGGGAGAGTGGCTACACCTTC. This gives the protein CAWSPTGESGYTF. Filled out from reference TRBV30 and TRBJ1-2, the complete variable domain reads SQTIHQWPATLVQPVGSPLSLECTVEGTSNPNLYWYRQAAGRGLQLLFYSVGIGQISSEVPQNLSASRPQDRQFILSSKKLLLSDSGFYLCAWSPTGESGYTFGSGTRLTVV.

The count of this clone is one. The rearrangement joins TRBV21-1 to TRBJ1-2. TRBV21-1 has pseudogene status. The CDR3 runs 10 residues. The CDR3: CASSKFYSTF. The CDR3 DNA follows: TGTGCCAGCAGCAAATTCTATAGCACCTTC.

For the CDR3, the DNA is TGTGCCAGCAGCTCACTAGCTAATGAGCAGTTCTTC. It encodes CASSSLANEQFF. V gene TRBV7-3 combines with J gene TRBJ2-1, with D possibly TRBD2 on 6 matching bases. This CDR3 is 12 amino acids long. From germline, CDR1 is SGHTA and CDR2 FQGTGA. Deletions cut 4 bases from V and 7 bases from J, with 8 bases between.

The rearrangement links TRBV28 to TRBJ1-6, with D maybe TRBD1 (6 bases). Germline lookup yields CDR1 MDHEN and CDR2 SYDVKM. The CDR3 is 15 residues long. With 6 bases removed from V and 7 bases from J, the gap between germline ends came to 16 bases. DNA of the CDR3: TGTGCCAGCAGGCGCCAGGGGAGCGGCAATTCACCCCTCCACTTT. It is translated as CASRRQGSGNSPLHF.

In DNA form, the CDR3 reads TGTGCCACCAGTGATCGAAGGACTAGCGGGGGGGCGAGCACAGATACGCAGTATTTT. This translates into CATSDRRTSGGASTDTQYF. The chain carries TRBV24-1 and TRBJ2-3, with 15 bases identical to TRBD2. Germline V gene sequence: CDR1 KGHDR, CDR2 SFDVKD. The CDR3 length is 19 residues. The V and J ends lost 3 bases and 0 bases, in that order; junction bases with no gene match: 6.

This chain connects TRBV28 to TRBJ1-6, with 7 bases identical to TRBD1. Germline CDR1 and CDR2: MDHEN and SYDVKM. There are 13 residues in the CDR3. J was trimmed by 9 bases and V by 6 bases; bases with no gene match: 5. CDR3 sequence (DNA): TGTGCCAGCAGACAGGGGATCGGTTCACCCCTCCACTTT. Residues: CASRQGIGSPLHF. Full variable domain (missing parts from reference TRBV28 and TRBJ1-6): DVKVTQSSRYLVKRTGEKVFLECVQDMDHENMFWYRQDPGLGLRLIYFSYDVKMKEKGDIPEGYSVSREKKERFSLILESASTNQTSMYLCASRQGIGSPLHFGNGTRLTVT.

Regarding this clone: Compared with germline, one end of the junction differs, possibly owing to a read error. The V and J genes are TRBV28 and TRBJ2-7; no firm D call. CDR1 is MDHEN, CDR2 SYDVKM, per germline. The CDR3 is 12 amino acids. DNA for the CDR3: TGTGCCAGCACCTTAACCTCAGGAACTCCCGACTTC. It encodes CASTLTSGTPDF.

The chain combines TRBV6-1 with TRBJ1-1; 7 bases are a match to TRBD1. Germline V lookup: CDR1 MNHNS, CDR2 SASEGT. The V and J ends lost 3 bases and 4 bases, in that order; junction bases with no gene match: 5. The CDR3 runs to 14 residues. CDR3 DNA: TGTGCCAGCAGTGAGGACAGGAGTGGCACTGAAGCTTTCTTT. Translating gives CASSEDRSGTEAFF.

This clone showed up just a few times. The chain recombines TRBV6-5 with TRBJ2-1; 7 positions agree with TRBD1. Germline assignment: CDR1 MNHEY and CDR2 SVGAGI. There are 16 residues in the CDR3. V gave up 0 bases and J gave up 8 bases; unmatched junction bases: 10. CDR3 region: CASSYSRDSGGYEQFF. DNA for the CDR3: TGTGCCAGCAGTTACTCGAGGGACAGTGGGGGATATGAGCAGTTCTTC.

The chain carries TRBV6-2 or TRBV6-3 and TRBJ1-5, with D tentatively TRBD1 (6 bases). This CDR3 is built from 14 residues. Germline values: CDR1 MNHEY, CDR2 SVGEGT. Trimming stripped 4 bases from V and 5 bases from J, with 12 bases between. The CDR3: CASSLRGGHQPQHF. CDR3 bases: TGTGCCAGCAGTTTACGGGGGGGGCATCAGCCCCAGCATTTT.

The chain couples TRBV4-3 to TRBJ1-5, with D unclear. The CDR3 consists of 13 residues. CDR1 is LGHNA and CDR2 is YSLEER in the germline V gene. Trimming took off 0 bases at V and 7 bases at J, with 7 bases between the two ends. The CDR3 nucleotides read TGCGCCAGCAGCCAAGACGAGAGACAGCCCCAGCATTTT. It codes for CASSQDERQPQHF.

The rearrangement links TRBV6-6 to TRBJ1-1; 8 positions match TRBD1. The trim removed 7 bases at V and 4 bases at J, leaving 5 bases unmatched. CDR3 length: 13 amino acids. Per the germline V gene, CDR1 is MNHNY and CDR2 is SVGAGI (reference sequence). Written as DNA, the CDR3 is TGTGCCAGCACCCAGGGGGCGAGCACTGAAGCTTTCTTT. Translated, it gives CASTQGASTEAFF.

The chain combines TRBV13 with TRBJ1-5; a weak D match, TRBD1 (6 bases). The CDR3 runs to 14 residues. Germline values: CDR1 PRHDT, CDR2 FYEKMQ (reference sequence). Between the trimmed V and J ends, which lost 8 bases and 4 bases, there was a span of 15 bases. The DNA of the CDR3 is TGTGCCAGCCTGATCCGGGACACAAATCAGCCCCAGCATTTT. Its protein product is CASLIRDTNQPQHF.

This chain connects TRBV27 to TRBJ2-1; 13 bases agree with TRBD2. With 3 bases clipped from V and 8 bases from J, the junction kept 4 bases outside the gene matches. The CDR3 has 15 residues. The germline CDR1 and CDR2 sequences are MNHEY and SMNVEV (reference sequence). The CDR3 DNA is TGTGCCAGCAGTTTCGGACTAGCGGGAGAGCATGAGCAGTTCTTC. It is translated as CASSFGLAGEHEQFF.